Below are 26 T cell receptor beta chains sequenced from a single sample in a study of CD8+CD57+ T cells in acquired aplastic anemia (dated by TCRdb to 2016 to 2019). The patients picked for sequencing were ones in whom flow cytometry had shown an expansion of CD8+CD57+ cells. Sequencing used an Illumina HiSeq 2000. Genomic DNA served as template for TCR beta VDJ combination and CDR3 sequence profiling. TCRdb took the public reads, trimmed them with fastp at Q25, ran MiXCR for clone calling and kept in-frame beta chains. Every CDR3 protein is listed once, alongside the most common genes and DNA of its rows. The sample table contains roughly 190,000 distinct CDR3 sequences; only one count was recorded for around half of them. The ten biggest clones cover 9.7% of the sample. The sequenced material came from sorted CD4+, CD8+, or CD8+CD57+ T cells (not recorded which) from PBMCs. The receptor set was obtained from a human donor with aplastic anemia.

This clonotype showed up many times. The rearrangement joins TRBV29-1 to TRBJ1-4; tentative D call: TRBD1 (6 bases). Trimming left V 6 bases short and J 2 bases short, with 10 bases between. The CDR3 extends over 13 amino acids. Germline CDR1 SQVTM, CDR2 ANQGSEA. The CDR3 DNA sequence: TGCAGCGTAGTCAGGGGCACTAATGAAAAACTGTTTTTT. Translated, it gives CSVVRGTNEKLFF.

The chain joins TRBV9 to TRBJ2-1; D unresolved. Germline-derived CDR1 and CDR2 are SGDLS and YYNGEE. Trimming cost V 5 bases and J 6 bases, with 9 bases left between them. This CDR3 has 12 amino acids. CDR3 DNA sequence: TGTGCCAGCAGTGAGTCCACCAATGAGCAGTTCTTC. It encodes CASSESTNEQFF.

V usage is TRBV7-6 and J usage is TRBJ2-2; 16 bases fit TRBD2. CDR1 SGHVS and CDR2 FNYEAQ come from the germline V gene. This CDR3 has 18 residues. V was pared by 5 bases and J by 5 bases, with 8 bases of the junction left unmatched. Here the CDR3 reads CASSPTGTSGRGTGELFF. CDR3 bases: TGTGCCAGCAGCCCTACCGGGACTAGCGGGAGGGGGACCGGGGAGCTGTTTTTT.

At least ten counts were recorded for this clonotype. The chain uses TRBV7-9 and TRBJ2-1; 7 bases are shared with TRBD2. Germline CDR1 reads SEHNR; CDR2 reads FQNEAQ (reference sequence). V shed 7 bases, J shed 10 bases, and the junction held 4 bases outside the gene matches. The CDR3 extends over 11 amino acids. CDR3 region: CASNLGGEQFF. For the CDR3, the DNA is TGTGCCAGCAACTTGGGAGGGGAGCAGTTCTTC.

This clonotype has ten or more counts. The rearrangement uses TRBV5-6 and TRBJ2-3; D possibly corresponds to TRBD1 (6 bases). Deletions cut 0 bases from V and 9 bases from J, with 17 bases between. This CDR3 is built from 15 residues. CDR1 and CDR2 from the germline V gene are SGHDT and YYEEEE. As DNA, the CDR3 is TGTGCCAGCAGCTTGGGGGGGCAGCCAGACGTCACGCAGTATTTT. This translates into CASSLGGQPDVTQYF.

This clonotype was seen ten or more times. This chain joins TRBV2 and TRBJ1-4; D gene unclear. V was shortened by 11 bases and J by 0 bases, with 13 bases between the two germline ends. CDR3 size: 14 residues. Germline V gene lookup returns CDR1 SNHLY and CDR2 FYNNEI. The CDR3: CAGARTTTNEKLFF. CDR3 nucleotides: TGTGCCGGAGCCAGGACCACAACTAATGAAAAACTGTTTTTT. Based on the CDR3 plus reference TRBV2 and TRBJ1-4, the full variable domain is EPEVTQTPSHQVTQMGQEVILRCVPISNHLYFYWYRQILGQKVEFLVSFYNNEISEKSEIFDDQFSVERPDGSNFTLKIRSTKLEDSAMYFCAGARTTTNEKLFFGSGTQLSVL.

The chain uses TRBV24-1 and TRBJ1-1; D possibly corresponds to TRBD1 (6 bases). V lost 3 bases, J lost 10 bases, and 14 bases lay in between. This CDR3 is 13 amino acids long. Germline V gene sequence: CDR1 KGHDR, CDR2 SFDVKD. CDR3 bases: TGTGCCACCAGTGATAGAGTTGGGACACGAGCTTTCTTT. Encoded protein: CATSDRVGTRAFF.

The chain employs TRBV19 and TRBJ1-1; D is possibly TRBD1 (5 bases). The V end was cut by 7 bases, the J end by 0 bases, with 12 bases between. The length of the CDR3 is 14 residues. The V gene's germline CDR1 is LNHDA and CDR2 SQIVND (reference sequence). Written as DNA, the CDR3 is TGTGCCAGTACGGGGGGGTTCGTGAACACTGAAGCTTTCTTT. Its protein is CASTGGFVNTEAFF.

This clonotype was seen repeatedly, ten times or more. The rearrangement joins TRBV29-1 to TRBJ2-7; D not resolved. V gave up 4 bases and J gave up 2 bases, with 15 bases separating them. Germline CDR1 and CDR2: SQVTM and ANQGSEA. This CDR3 is built from 14 residues. The CDR3 sequence is CSVVSTVYPYEQYF. The CDR3 DNA follows: TGCAGCGTTGTTTCAACAGTTTACCCCTACGAGCAGTACTTC.

This clonotype appeared many times. This chain connects TRBV14 to TRBJ1-5, with D possibly TRBD1 on 5 matching bases. V dropped 5 bases and J dropped 4 bases, with 9 bases sitting between them. The CDR3 loop spans 13 amino acids. Germline V gene data show CDR1 as SGHDN and CDR2 as FVKESK. For the CDR3, the DNA is TGTGCCAGCAGCATCGACAGTAATCAGCCCCAGCATTTT. Its protein product is CASSIDSNQPQHF.

This clonotype was recorded many times. V gene TRBV9 combines with J gene TRBJ2-1; the D call may be TRBD1 or TRBD2 (6 bases each). Germline lookup yields CDR1 SGDLS and CDR2 YYNGEE. The CDR3 loop spans 18 amino acids. V was cut by 0 bases and J by 0 bases, with 16 bases left in between. Here the CDR3 DNA reads TGTGCCAGCAGCGTAGTCCCCTTTCGGGGGCGCTCCTACAATGAGCAGTTCTTC. Protein: CASSVVPFRGRSYNEQFF.

V gene TRBV7-3 combines with J gene TRBJ2-3; TRBD1 might be the D (5 bases). V lost 1 base and J lost 3, with 14 bases in between. In germline, CDR1 is SGHTA, CDR2 FQGTGA. The CDR3 spans 16 residues. This CDR3 is CASSLRGAVRTDTQYF. For the CDR3, the DNA is TGTGCCAGCAGCTTAAGGGGCGCAGTCAGGACAGATACGCAGTATTTT.

This chain joins TRBV7-9 and TRBJ1-2; TRBD1 might be the D (6 bases). Trimming shortened V by 5 bases and J by 7 bases, and 17 bases separated the two germline ends. The CDR3 is 14 residues long. Germline CDR1 reads SEHNR; CDR2 reads FQNEAQ (reference sequence). The CDR3 coding sequence is TGTGCCAGCAGCCCCTGGCGCGCACAGGGTGGCTACACCTTC. Translating gives CASSPWRAQGGYTF.

The chain employs TRBV11-2 and TRBJ1-1; D gene unclear. This CDR3 region has 15 residues. The germline gives CDR1 SGHAT, CDR2 FQNNGV. V was trimmed by 3 bases and J by 5 bases, leaving 16 bases between them. In DNA, the CDR3 is TGTGCCAGCAGCTTTCTCCAGGCTGGTGGGACTGAAGCTTTCTTT. Translating it yields CASSFLQAGGTEAFF. Variable domain in full (rest from reference TRBV11-2 and TRBJ1-1): EAGVAQSPRYKIIEKRQSVAFWCNPISGHATLYWYQQILGQGPKLLIQFQNNGVVDDSQLPKDRFSAERLKGVDSTLKIQPAKLEDSAVYLCASSFLQAGGTEAFFGQGTRLTVV.

This clonotype has more than one count but fewer than ten. This sequence joins TRBV10-3 and TRBJ1-4; the match to TRBD1 covers 7 bases. CDR3 length equals 15 residues. J gave up 8 bases and V 4 bases, and 10 bases lay outside the gene matches. Germline V gene data show CDR1 as ENHRY and CDR2 as SYGVKD. The CDR3 region has the DNA TGTGCCATCAGTGTCGGGGGACAGCCAGCCGAAAAACTGTTTTTT. Its translation: CAISVGGQPAEKLFF.

The chain employs TRBV18 and TRBJ2-1; D is perhaps TRBD2 (6 bases). The germline gives CDR1 KGHSH, CDR2 LQKENI. V was clipped by 8 bases and J by 5 bases, with 13 bases between them. This CDR3 has 13 residues. This chain's CDR3 is CASPSEEDNEQFF. CDR3 DNA sequence: TGTGCCAGCCCTAGCGAGGAAGACAATGAGCAGTTCTTC.

A word on this clonotype: The CDR3 does not close with the conserved phenylalanine or tryptophan, likely indicating a read error. The limits of the CDR3 on the DNA are not certain, so only TCRdb's listed CDR3 is given. This chain links TRBV2 with TRBJ2-5; the tabulated D call, TRBD1, remains unverified against the DNA. The V gene's germline CDR1 is SNHLY and CDR2 FYNNEI. Including both end residues, the CDR3 is 14 amino acids long. CDR3 loop: CASSARDRGETQNS.

CDR3: CASSPLLSTDTQYF. For the CDR3, the DNA is TGTGCCTCCTCTCCCCTACTTAGCACAGATACGCAGTATTTT. The V gene is TRBV2, the J gene TRBJ2-3, with D hard to call. V was cut by 11 bases and J by 0 bases, with 15 bases left in between. The germline V gene has CDR1 SNHLY and CDR2 FYNNEI. This CDR3 spans 14 amino acids.

Details on this clonotype: One end of the junction fails to match germline, which may point to a read error. The chain is built from TRBV25-1 and TRBJ1-4; 10 bases map to TRBD1. The germline gives CDR1 MGHDK, CDR2 SYGVNS. The CDR3 runs to 14 residues. The CDR3 loop is CASSGTGGGERLSF. The CDR3 DNA reads as TGTGCCAGCAGTGGGACAGGGGGAGGTGAAAGACTGTCTTTT.

This chain connects TRBV7-2 to TRBJ2-7; possible D gene TRBD2, 5 bases. With 3 bases removed from V and 3 bases from J, the gap between germline ends came to 15 bases. CDR3 size: 15 residues. Germline CDR1 is SGHTA and CDR2 is FQGNSA. The CDR3 is CASSFGVGRVYEQYF. The CDR3 nucleotides read TGTGCCAGCAGCTTCGGTGTAGGGCGGGTCTACGAGCAGTACTTC.

This rearrangement joins TRBV7-2 to TRBJ2-5; D possibly corresponds to TRBD2 (7 bases). Germline CDR1 is SGHTA and CDR2 is FQGNSA. This CDR3 has 13 residues. V lost 1 base, J lost 5 bases, and 8 bases lay in between. CDR3 protein: CASSLEGGETQYF. As DNA, the CDR3 is TGTGCCAGCAGCTTAGAGGGGGGGGAGACCCAGTACTTC.

This clonotype was detected a few times. The chain links TRBV7-8 to TRBJ1-2; no definite D call. This CDR3 contains 11 residues. The ends were cut back, 8 bases at V and 4 bases at J, with 8 bases in the middle. Germline CDR1 SGHVS, CDR2 FQNEAQ. CDR3: CASGDLYGYTF. CDR3 sequence (DNA): TGTGCCAGCGGCGACCTCTATGGCTACACCTTC.

The J gene is TRBJ1-2, the V gene TRBV19, with D perhaps matching TRBD1 (5 bases). Germline V gene lookup returns CDR1 LNHDA and CDR2 SQIVND (reference sequence). The V gene lost 7 bases and the J gene lost 4 bases, with 13 bases spanning the gap. This CDR3 is 13 amino acids long. The CDR3 here is CASTRGWTYGYTF. CDR3 coding DNA: TGTGCCAGTACTCGGGGGTGGACCTATGGCTACACCTTC.

This clonotype has a handful of counts. The chain employs TRBV15 and TRBJ2-1; no firm D call. The CDR3 is 16 residues long. Germline assignment: CDR1 LNHNV and CDR2 YYDKDF (reference sequence). With 0 bases removed from V and 6 bases from J, the gap between germline ends came to 15 bases. The DNA for the CDR3 is TGTGCCACCAGCAGAGATCGGTTAGCCCGCCCCAATGAGCAGTTCTTC. Translating it yields CATSRDRLARPNEQFF.

This clonotype was observed many times. The chain joins TRBV7-9 to TRBJ1-6; D is possibly TRBD1 (5 bases). Trimming removed 1 base at V and 10 bases at J, with 14 bases between. CDR1 and CDR2 (germline): SEHNR, FQNEAQ (reference sequence). This CDR3 contains 15 residues. As DNA, the CDR3 is TGTGCCAGCAGCTTAGTCGGGGGTAAGGGATCACCCCTCCACTTT. It encodes CASSLVGGKGSPLHF.

V is TRBV5-4 and J is TRBJ2-5; either TRBD1 or TRBD2 may fit D (5 bases each). Per the germline V gene, CDR1 is SGHNT and CDR2 is YYREEE (reference sequence). V was shortened by 4 bases and J by 4 bases, with 14 bases between the two germline ends. CDR3 length equals 14 residues. CDR3 nucleotide sequence: TGTGCCAGCAGCGAACGGTATGGGGGAGAGACCCAGTACTTC. It is translated as CASSERYGGETQYF.